This record covers a single T cell receptor beta chain. This entry comes from a study of technical replicates of blood from a handful of donors. CDR1 LGHNA and CDR2 YNFKEQ come from the germline V gene. The ends were cut back, 4 bases at V and 9 bases at J, with 10 bases in the middle. The CDR3 is 12 amino acids. Using immunoSEQ multiplex PCR, the repertoire was profiled, and TCRdb retains in-frame clones only, with some absent. The sample consists of around 79,000 clones, 90% to 95% of them appearing once. The chain combines TRBV4-2 with TRBJ2-1; D perhaps matches TRBD1 (6 bases). Input material: T cells isolated from PBMCs. This sequence originates from a human donor in good health. The CDR3 region is CASSPRGGEQFF. The CDR3 DNA sequence: TGTGCCAGCAGCCCCAGGGGTGGTGAGCAGTTCTTC.